This entry concerns a single TCR beta chain. The data belong to a study of blood T cell repertoires in COVID-19. The overall study: Sites in the United States, Italy and Spain provided acute and convalescent COVID-19 samples. T cells, B-cell-depleted T cells, or PBMCs provided the cDNA or gDNA that served as material.

Germline V lookup: CDR1 WSHSY, CDR2 SAAADI. There are 12 residues in the CDR3. V lost 6 bases and J 4 bases, leaving 10 bases between the germline ends. Authors' methods: For nucleated cells, counts were estimated from reference gene primer amplification. The protocol was immunoSEQ multiplex PCR, while the TCRdb copy is restricted to in-frame clones and leaves out a portion. The DNA was the basis for D and trimming; V, J and clone size are from that table. The repertoire includes roughly 100,000 clones, around 86% of them detected once, and 3% sits in the top ten. This TCR came from a man in his fifties with active or convalescent COVID-19. The genes are TRBV10-2 and TRBJ2-7; a weak D match, TRBD1 (5 bases). The sample consisted of peripheral blood. CDR3 sequence (DNA): TGCGCCAGCAGAGATAGGGGTTACGAGCAGTACTTC. It translates to CASRDRGYEQYF.